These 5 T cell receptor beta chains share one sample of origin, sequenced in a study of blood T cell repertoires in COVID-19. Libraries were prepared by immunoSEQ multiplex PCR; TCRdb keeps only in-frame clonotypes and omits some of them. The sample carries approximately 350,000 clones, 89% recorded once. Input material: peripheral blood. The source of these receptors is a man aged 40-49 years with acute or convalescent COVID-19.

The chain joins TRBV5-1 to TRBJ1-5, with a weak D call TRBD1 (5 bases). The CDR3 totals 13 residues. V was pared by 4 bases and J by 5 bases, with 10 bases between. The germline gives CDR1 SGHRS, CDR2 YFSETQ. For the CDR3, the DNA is TGCGCCAGCAGCGGGGGGACGGATCAGCCCCAGCATTTT. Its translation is CASSGGTDQPQHF.

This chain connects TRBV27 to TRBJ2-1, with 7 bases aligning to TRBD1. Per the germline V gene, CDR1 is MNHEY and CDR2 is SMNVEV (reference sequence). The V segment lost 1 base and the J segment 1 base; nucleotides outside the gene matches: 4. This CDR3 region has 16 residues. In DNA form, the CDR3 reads TGTGCCAGCAGTTTATTCCGACAGGGATCCTACAATGAGCAGTTCTTC. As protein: CASSLFRQGSYNEQFF.

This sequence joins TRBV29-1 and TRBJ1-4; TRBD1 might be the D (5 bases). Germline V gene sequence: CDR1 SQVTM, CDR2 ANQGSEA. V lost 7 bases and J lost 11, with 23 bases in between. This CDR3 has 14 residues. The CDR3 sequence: CSGQSPIRGEKLFF. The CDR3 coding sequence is TGCAGCGGCCAATCCCCTATTAGGGGTGAGAAACTGTTTTTT.

This CDR3 is CASSIKLWGTEQFF. The CDR3 nucleotides are TGTGCCAGTAGTATTAAGCTCTGGGGCACTGAGCAGTTCTTC. The V gene is TRBV19, the J gene TRBJ2-1; maybe TRBD1 (5 bases). V was pared by 3 bases and J by 9 bases, with 15 bases between. The CDR3 sequence is 14 residues long. The germline V gene encodes CDR1 LNHDA and CDR2 SQIVND (reference sequence).

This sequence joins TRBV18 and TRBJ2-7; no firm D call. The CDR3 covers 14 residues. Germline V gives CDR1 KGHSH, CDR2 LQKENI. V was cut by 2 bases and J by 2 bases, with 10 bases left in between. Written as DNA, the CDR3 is TGTGCCAGCTCACCAGGTCTCAGCGCCTACGAGCAGTACTTC. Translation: CASSPGLSAYEQYF.